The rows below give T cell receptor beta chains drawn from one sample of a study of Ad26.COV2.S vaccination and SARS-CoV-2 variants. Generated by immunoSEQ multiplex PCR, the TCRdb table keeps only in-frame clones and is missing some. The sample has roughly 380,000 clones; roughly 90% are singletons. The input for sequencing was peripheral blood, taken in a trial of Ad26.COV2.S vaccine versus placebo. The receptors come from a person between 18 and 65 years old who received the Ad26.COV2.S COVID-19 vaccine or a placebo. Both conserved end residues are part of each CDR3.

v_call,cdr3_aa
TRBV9,CASSEGRGHSPLHF
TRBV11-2,CASRPATNEKLFF
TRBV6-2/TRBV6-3,CASSRTSRSSYNEQFF
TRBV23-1,CASSLPDRGDYEQYF
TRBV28,CAIQELTDTQYF
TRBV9,CASSVAGAPGELFF
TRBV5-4,CASSPGLAGGLSYEQYF
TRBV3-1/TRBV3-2,CASSQRDGAYEQYF
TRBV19,CASSIGGARAYNEQFF
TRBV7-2,CASSLVQGGQPQHF